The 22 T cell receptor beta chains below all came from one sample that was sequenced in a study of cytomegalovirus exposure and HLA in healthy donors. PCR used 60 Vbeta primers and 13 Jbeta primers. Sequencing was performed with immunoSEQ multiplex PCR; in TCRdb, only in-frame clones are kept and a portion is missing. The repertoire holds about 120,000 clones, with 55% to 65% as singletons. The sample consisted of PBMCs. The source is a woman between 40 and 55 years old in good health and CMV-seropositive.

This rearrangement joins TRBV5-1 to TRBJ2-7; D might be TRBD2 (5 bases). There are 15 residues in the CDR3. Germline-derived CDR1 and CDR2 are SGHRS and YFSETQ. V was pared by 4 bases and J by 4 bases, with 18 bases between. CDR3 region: CASSPGVPNSYEQYF. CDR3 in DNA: TGCGCCAGCAGCCCCGGGGTCCCCAATTCATACGAGCAGTACTTC.

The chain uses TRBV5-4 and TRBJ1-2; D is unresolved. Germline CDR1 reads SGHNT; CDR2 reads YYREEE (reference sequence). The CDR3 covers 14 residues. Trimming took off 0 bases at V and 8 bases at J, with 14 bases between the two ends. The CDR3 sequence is CASSLVGPQFGYTF. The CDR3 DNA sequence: TGTGCCAGCAGCTTGGTGGGCCCTCAATTCGGCTACACCTTC. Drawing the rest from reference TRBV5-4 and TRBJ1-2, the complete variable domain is ETGVTQSPTHLIKTRGQQVTLRCSSQSGHNTVSWYQQALGQGPQFIFQYYREEENGRGNFPPRFSGLQFPNYSSELNVNALELDDSALYLCASSLVGPQFGYTFGSGTRLTVV.

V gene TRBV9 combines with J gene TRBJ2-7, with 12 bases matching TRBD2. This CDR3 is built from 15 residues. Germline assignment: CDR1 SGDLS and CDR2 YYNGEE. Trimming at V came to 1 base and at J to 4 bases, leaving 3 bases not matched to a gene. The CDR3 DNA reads TGTGCCAGCAGCGTAACAGGACTAGCGGGATACGAGCAGTACTTC. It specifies CASSVTGLAGYEQYF.

The CDR3, as DNA: TGTGCCAGCAGTCGCGGGGTGGCCGATACGCAGTATTTT. As protein: CASSRGVADTQYF. This rearrangement joins TRBV6-5 to TRBJ2-3; D perhaps matches TRBD2 (6 bases). V lost 5 bases to trimming and J lost 6 bases, with 12 bases between them. Germline V gene data show CDR1 as MNHEY and CDR2 as SVGAGI. The length of the CDR3 is 13 residues.

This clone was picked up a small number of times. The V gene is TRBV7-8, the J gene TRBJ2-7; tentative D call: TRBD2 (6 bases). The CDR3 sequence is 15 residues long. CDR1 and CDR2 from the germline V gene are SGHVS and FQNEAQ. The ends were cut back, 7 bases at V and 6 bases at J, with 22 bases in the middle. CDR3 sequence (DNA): TGTGCCAGCACCCCACTAGCTCCACAAAATGGCGAGCAGTACTTC. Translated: CASTPLAPQNGEQYF. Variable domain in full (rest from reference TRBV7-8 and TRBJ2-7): GAGVSQSPRYKVAKRGQDVALRCDPISGHVSLFWYQQALGQGPEFLTYFQNEAQLDKSGLPSDRFFAERPEGSVSTLKIQRTQQEDSAVYLCASTPLAPQNGEQYFGPGTRLTVT.

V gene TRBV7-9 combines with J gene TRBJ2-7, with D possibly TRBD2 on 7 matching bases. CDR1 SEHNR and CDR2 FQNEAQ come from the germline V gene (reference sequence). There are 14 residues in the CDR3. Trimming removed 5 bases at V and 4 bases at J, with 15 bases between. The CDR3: CASSGGALGYEQYF. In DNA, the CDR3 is TGTGCCAGCAGCGGGGGGGCGCTCGGTTACGAGCAGTACTTC.

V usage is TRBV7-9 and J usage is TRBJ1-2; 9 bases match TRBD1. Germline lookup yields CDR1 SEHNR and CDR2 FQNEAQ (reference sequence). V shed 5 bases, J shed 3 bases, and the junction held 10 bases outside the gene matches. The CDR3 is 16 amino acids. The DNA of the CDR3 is TGTGCCAGCAGCGCCCTCGGGACAGGGAACTACTATGGCTACACCTTC. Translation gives CASSALGTGNYYGYTF. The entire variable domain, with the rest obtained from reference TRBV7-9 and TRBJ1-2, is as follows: DTGVSQNPRHKITKRGQNVTFRCDPISEHNRLYWYRQTLGQGPEFLTYFQNEAQLEKSRLLSDRFSAERPKGSFSTLEIQRTEQGDSAMYLCASSALGTGNYYGYTFGSGTRLTVV.

The DNA of the CDR3 is TGCGCCAGCAGCTTGGGGGGGGGCCAGAACACTGAAGCTTTCTTT. Its translation is CASSLGGGQNTEAFF. The chain is built from TRBV5-1 and TRBJ1-1, with D tentatively TRBD1 (6 bases). Trimming removed 0 bases from V and 1 base from J, with 10 bases in between. The germline V gene has CDR1 SGHRS and CDR2 YFSETQ. This CDR3 is built from 15 residues.

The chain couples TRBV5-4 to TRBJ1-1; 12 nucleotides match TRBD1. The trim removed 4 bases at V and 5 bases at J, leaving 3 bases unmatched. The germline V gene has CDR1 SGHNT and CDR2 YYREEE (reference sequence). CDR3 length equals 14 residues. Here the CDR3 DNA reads TGTGCCAGCAGCCTGGGACAGGGGGCGACTGAAGCTTTCTTT. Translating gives CASSLGQGATEAFF.

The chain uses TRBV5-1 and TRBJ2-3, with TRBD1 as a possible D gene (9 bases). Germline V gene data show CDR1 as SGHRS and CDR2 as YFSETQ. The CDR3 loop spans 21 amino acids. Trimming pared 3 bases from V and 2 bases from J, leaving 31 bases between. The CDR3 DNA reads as TGCGCCAGCAGCTACCCAGGACAGGGGAAGGGGACTAGTTGGGACACAGATACGCAGTATTTT. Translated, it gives CASSYPGQGKGTSWDTDTQYF. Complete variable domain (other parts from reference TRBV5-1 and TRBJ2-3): KAGVTQTPRYLIKTRGQQVTLSCSPISGHRSVSWYQQTPGQGLQFLFEYFSETQRNKGNFPGRFSGRQFSNSRSEMNVSTLELGDSALYLCASSYPGQGKGTSWDTDTQYFGPGTRLTVL.

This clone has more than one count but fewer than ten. CDR3 residues: CASSPGTSYQETQYF. The CDR3 nucleotides read TGTGCCAGCAGTCCGGGGACATCCTACCAAGAGACCCAGTACTTC. The chain combines TRBV28 with TRBJ2-5; maybe TRBD1 (6 bases). The V end was cut by 5 bases, the J end by 0 bases, with 13 bases between. The CDR3 length is 15 residues. Germline-derived CDR1 and CDR2 are MDHEN and SYDVKM.

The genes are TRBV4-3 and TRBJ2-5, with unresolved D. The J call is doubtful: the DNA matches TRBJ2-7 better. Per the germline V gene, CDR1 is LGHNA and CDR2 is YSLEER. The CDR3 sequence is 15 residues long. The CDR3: CASSQDLFVSYEQYF. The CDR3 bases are TGCGCCAGCAGCCAAGATCTCTTTGTCTCCTACGAGCAGTACTTC.

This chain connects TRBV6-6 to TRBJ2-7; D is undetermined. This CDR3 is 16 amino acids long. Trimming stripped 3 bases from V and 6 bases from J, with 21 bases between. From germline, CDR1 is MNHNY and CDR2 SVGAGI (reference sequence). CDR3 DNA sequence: TGTGCCAGCAGTTATCCGCGGCCCACCGCCCTAGGCGAGCAGTACTTC. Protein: CASSYPRPTALGEQYF.

The CDR3 sequence: CASSLAQPGLAGGTQQFF. CDR3 DNA sequence: TGTGCCAGCAGCTTAGCCCAACCGGGACTAGCGGGAGGAACCCAGCAGTTCTTC. The chain has TRBV7-2 and TRBJ2-1; 15 positions match TRBD2. V shed 0 bases and J 11 bases; nucleotides not matched to a gene: 11. There are 18 residues in the CDR3. CDR1 is SGHTA and CDR2 is FQGNSA in the germline V gene.

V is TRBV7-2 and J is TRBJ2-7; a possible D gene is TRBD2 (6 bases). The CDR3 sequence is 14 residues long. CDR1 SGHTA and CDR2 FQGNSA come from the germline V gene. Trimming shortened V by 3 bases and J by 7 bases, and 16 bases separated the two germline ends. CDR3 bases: TGTGCCAGCAGCTTGGAGGGACTCTTTGGGGAGCAGTACTTC. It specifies CASSLEGLFGEQYF.

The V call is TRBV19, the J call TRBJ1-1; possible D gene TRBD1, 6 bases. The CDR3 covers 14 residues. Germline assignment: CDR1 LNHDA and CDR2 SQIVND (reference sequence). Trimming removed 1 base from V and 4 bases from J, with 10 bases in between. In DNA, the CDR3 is TGTGCCAGTAGTATAGCACAGGGTTCCACTGAAGCTTTCTTT. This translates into CASSIAQGSTEAFF.

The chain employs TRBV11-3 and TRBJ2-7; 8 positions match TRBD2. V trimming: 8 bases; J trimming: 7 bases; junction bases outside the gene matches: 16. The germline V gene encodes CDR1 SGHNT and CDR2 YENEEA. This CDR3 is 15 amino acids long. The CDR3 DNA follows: TGTGCCAGCCCTAGTGGGGGACTAGGGGGGTTTGAGCAGTACTTC. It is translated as CASPSGGLGGFEQYF.

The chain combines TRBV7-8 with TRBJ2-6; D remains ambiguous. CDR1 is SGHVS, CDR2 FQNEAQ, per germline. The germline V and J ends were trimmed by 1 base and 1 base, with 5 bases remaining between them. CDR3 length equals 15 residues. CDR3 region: CASSLVPSGANVLTF. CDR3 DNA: TGTGCCAGCAGCTTAGTTCCGTCTGGGGCCAACGTCCTGACTTTC.

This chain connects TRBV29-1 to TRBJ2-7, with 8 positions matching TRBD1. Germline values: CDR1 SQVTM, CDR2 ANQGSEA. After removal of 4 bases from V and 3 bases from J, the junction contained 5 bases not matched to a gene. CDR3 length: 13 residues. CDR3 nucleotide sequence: TGCAGCGTTGGCCACAGGGGGGTCTACGAGCAGTACTTC. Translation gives CSVGHRGVYEQYF.

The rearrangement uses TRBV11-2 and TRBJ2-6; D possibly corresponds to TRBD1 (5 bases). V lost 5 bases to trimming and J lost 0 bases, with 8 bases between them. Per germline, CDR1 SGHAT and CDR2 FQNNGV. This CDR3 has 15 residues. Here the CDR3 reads CASSQDSSGANVLTF. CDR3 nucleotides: TGTGCCAGCAGCCAAGACAGCTCTGGGGCCAACGTCCTGACTTTC.

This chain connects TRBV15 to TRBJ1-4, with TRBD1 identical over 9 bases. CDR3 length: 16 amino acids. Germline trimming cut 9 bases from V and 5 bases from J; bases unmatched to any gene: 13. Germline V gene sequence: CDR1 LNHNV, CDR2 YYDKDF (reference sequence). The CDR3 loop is CATSRDRVSGNEKLFF. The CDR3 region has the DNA TGTGCCACAAGCCGGGACAGGGTATCGGGCAATGAAAAACTGTTTTTT.

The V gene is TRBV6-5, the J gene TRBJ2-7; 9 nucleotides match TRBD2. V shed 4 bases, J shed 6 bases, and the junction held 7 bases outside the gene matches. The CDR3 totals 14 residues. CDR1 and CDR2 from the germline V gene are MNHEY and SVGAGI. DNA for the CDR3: TGTGCCAGCAGTTTTGCGGGAGGGCTAGGCGAGCAGTACTTC. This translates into CASSFAGGLGEQYF.